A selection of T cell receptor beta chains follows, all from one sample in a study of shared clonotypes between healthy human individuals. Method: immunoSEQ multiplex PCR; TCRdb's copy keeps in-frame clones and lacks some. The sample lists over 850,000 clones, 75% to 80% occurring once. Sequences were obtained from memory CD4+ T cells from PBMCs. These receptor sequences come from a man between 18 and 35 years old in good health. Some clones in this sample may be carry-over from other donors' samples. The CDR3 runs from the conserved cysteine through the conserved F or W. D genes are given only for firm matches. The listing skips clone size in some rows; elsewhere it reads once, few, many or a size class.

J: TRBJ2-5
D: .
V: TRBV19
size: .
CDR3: CASSIPRLGGGSETQYF
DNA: TGTGCCAGTAGTATACCCCGCCTGGGAGGGGGCAGTGAGACCCAGTACTTC

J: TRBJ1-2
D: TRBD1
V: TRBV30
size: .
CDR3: CAWIQDRGLVGYTF
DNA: TGTGCCTGGATCCAGGACAGGGGGCTAGTTGGCTACACCTTC

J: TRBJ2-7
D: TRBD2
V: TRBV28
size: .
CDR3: CASITGGGEQYF
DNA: TGTGCCAGCATCACCGGGGGGGGCGAGCAGTACTTC

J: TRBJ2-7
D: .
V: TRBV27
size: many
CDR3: CASSLSGGVGYEQYF
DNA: TGTGCCAGCAGTCTATCAGGAGGAGTAGGCTACGAGCAGTACTTC

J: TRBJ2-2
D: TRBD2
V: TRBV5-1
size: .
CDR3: CASSLVAGQGTGELFF
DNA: TGCGCCAGCAGCTTGGTAGCGGGTCAGGGCACCGGGGAGCTGTTTTTT

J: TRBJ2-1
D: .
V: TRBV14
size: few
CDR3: CASSQETASEQFF
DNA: TGTGCCAGCAGCCAAGAGACAGCCAGCGAGCAGTTCTTC

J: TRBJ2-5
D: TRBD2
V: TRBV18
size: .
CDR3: CASSPPSGRTETQYF
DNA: TGTGCCAGCTCACCACCTAGCGGGAGAACGGAGACCCAGTACTTC

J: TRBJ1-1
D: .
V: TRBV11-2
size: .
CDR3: CASSSAGAANTEAFF
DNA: TGTGCCAGCAGCTCAGCAGGGGCCGCGAACACTGAAGCTTTCTTT

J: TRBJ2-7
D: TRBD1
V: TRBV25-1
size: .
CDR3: CASIGTGNYEQYF
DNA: TGTGCCAGCATTGGGACAGGGAATTACGAGCAGTACTTC

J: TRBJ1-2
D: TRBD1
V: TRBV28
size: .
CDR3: CASSRTGSGGYGYTF
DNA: TGTGCCAGCAGCCGGACAGGGAGTGGGGGCTATGGCTACACCTTC

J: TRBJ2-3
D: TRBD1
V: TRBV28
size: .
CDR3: CASSLWGQGAGDTQYF
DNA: TGTGCCAGCAGTTTATGGGGACAGGGGGCTGGAGATACGCAGTATTTT

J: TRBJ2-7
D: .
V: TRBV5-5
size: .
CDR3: CASSPRQDRYEQYF
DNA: TGTGCCAGCAGCCCTCGACAGGACAGATACGAGCAGTACTTC

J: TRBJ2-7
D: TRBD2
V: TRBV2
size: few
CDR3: CASSESSSGSSYEQYF
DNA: TGTGCCAGCAGTGAATCGTCTAGCGGGAGCTCCTACGAGCAGTACTTC

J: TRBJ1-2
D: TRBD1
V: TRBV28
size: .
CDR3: CASSLLPGQGIDGYTF
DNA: TGTGCCAGCAGTTTACTGCCGGGACAGGGAATCGATGGCTACACCTTC

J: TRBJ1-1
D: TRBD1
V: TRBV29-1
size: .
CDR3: CSVLQGSTEAFF
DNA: TGCAGCGTACTACAGGGGAGCACTGAAGCTTTCTTT

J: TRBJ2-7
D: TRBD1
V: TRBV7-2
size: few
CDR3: CASSQNDRGYEQYF
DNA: TGTGCCAGCAGCCAAAACGACAGGGGTTACGAGCAGTACTTC

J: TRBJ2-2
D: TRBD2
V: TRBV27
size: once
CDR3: CASSPKLAGGTGELFF
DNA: TGTGCCAGCAGTCCGAAACTAGCGGGAGGGACCGGGGAGCTGTTTTTT

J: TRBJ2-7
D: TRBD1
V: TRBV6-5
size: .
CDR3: CASRGTGSYEQYF
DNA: TGTGCCAGCAGGGGGACAGGGTCCTACGAGCAGTACTTC

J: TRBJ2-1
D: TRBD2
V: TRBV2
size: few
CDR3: CASSGAAGEDEQFF
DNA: TGTGCCAGCAGTGGGGCTGCGGGGGAGGATGAGCAGTTCTTC

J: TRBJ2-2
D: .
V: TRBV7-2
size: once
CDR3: CASSFPDRRELFF
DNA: TGTGCCAGCAGCTTCCCTGACAGGCGCGAGCTGTTTTTT

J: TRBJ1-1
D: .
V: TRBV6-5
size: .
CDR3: CASSSRQSLTEAFF
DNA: TGTGCCAGCAGTTCTCGACAGTCTCTCACTGAAGCTTTCTTT

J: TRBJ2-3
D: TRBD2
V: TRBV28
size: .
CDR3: CASSFSGRGSGADTQYF
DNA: TGTGCCAGCAGTTTTTCAGGGCGCGGGAGTGGGGCAGATACGCAGTATTTT

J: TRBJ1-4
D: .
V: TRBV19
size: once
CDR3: CASSTRSGELFF
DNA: TGTGCCAGTAGTACCCGGTCCGGGGAACTGTTTTTT

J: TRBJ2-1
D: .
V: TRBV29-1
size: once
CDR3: CSLDRSTGEQFF
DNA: TGCAGCTTAGACAGATCGACGGGTGAGCAGTTCTTC

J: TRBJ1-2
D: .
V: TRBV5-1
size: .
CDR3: CASSLVQGNYGYTF
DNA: TGCGCCAGCAGCTTGGTTCAGGGTAACTATGGCTACACCTTC

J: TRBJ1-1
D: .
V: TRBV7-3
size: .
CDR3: CASRGSRDDTEAFF
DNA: TGTGCCAGCAGGGGAAGTCGGGACGACACTGAAGCTTTCTTT

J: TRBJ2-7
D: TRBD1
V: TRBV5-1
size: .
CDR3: CASSPGQGTSSYEQYF
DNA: TGCGCCAGCAGCCCCGGACAGGGGACAAGCTCCTACGAGCAGTACTTC

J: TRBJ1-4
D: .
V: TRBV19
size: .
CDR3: CASSNWTPGREKLFF
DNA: TGTGCCAGTAGTAACTGGACCCCCGGACGCGAAAAACTGTTTTTT